Listed below are T cell receptor beta chains from one sample, sequenced in a study of blood T cell repertoires in COVID-19. The data were produced by immunoSEQ multiplex PCR, yet TCRdb's version contains in-frame clones alone and is incomplete. The repertoire holds about 240,000 clones, with around 81% as singletons. The material sequenced was peripheral blood. These receptors all come from a woman aged 80 or over with COVID-19, enrolled during active disease. Each CDR3 is given with its conserved first and last residue. D genes are given only for firm matches. Size values are once, few and many counts, or a class for expanded clones, and some rows have none.

D gene,clone size,J gene,V gene,CDR3 DNA,CDR3 protein
TRBD1,.,TRBJ1-4,TRBV28,TGTGCCAGCAGTCCGGTTGGACAGGGCATTAATGAAAAACTGTTTTTT,CASSPVGQGINEKLFF
TRBD2,.,TRBJ2-3,TRBV24-1,TGTGCCACCAGTGACAATAGCGGGAGTGCAGATACGCAGTATTTT,CATSDNSGSADTQYF
TRBD2,.,TRBJ2-1,TRBV5-1,TGCGCCAGCAGCTTGGGGAGCGGGAGCTCCTACAATGAGCAGTTCTTC,CASSLGSGSSYNEQFF
TRBD1,.,TRBJ2-7,TRBV28,TGTGCCGGCGGGACAGGGGGGTTGTACGAGCAGTACTTC,CAGGTGGLYEQYF
.,once,TRBJ1-2,TRBV30,TGTGCCTGGAGTCACGGGGAAGGCTATGGCTACACCTTC,CAWSHGEGYGYTF
TRBD1,.,TRBJ1-5,TRBV3-1/TRBV3-2,TGTGCCAGCAGCCTAACAGGGGGTAGCAATCAGCCCCAGCATTTT,CASSLTGGSNQPQHF
.,.,TRBJ1-2,TRBV5-1,TGCGCCAGCAGCTTTTCGGGGTCCTATGGCTACACCTTC,CASSFSGSYGYTF
.,.,TRBJ1-1,TRBV11-2,TGTGCCAGCAGCTTAGGGAGTAACACTGAAGCTTTCTTT,CASSLGSNTEAFF
TRBD2,.,TRBJ2-4,TRBV28,TGTGCCAGCAGTTTACAGGGACTAGGTAACAACTTC,CASSLQGLGNNF
TRBD1,.,TRBJ2-2,TRBV7-9,TGTGCCAGCAGCGGGACAGGGGGTAACACCGGGGAGCTGTTTTTT,CASSGTGGNTGELFF
TRBD1,.,TRBJ2-7,TRBV29-1,TGCAGCGTTATAACAGGGACAGGGGCGATCTACGAGCAGTACTTC,CSVITGTGAIYEQYF
.,.,TRBJ1-5,TRBV28,TGTGCCAGCAGCATTGACAGCTATCAGCCCCAGCATTTT,CASSIDSYQPQHF
TRBD2,few,TRBJ2-1,TRBV5-1,TGCGCCAGCAGCACAGGAATCCTAGCGGGGCATGAGCAGTTCTTC,CASSTGILAGHEQFF
TRBD1,.,TRBJ1-5,TRBV7-2,TGTGCCAGCAGCCCGACGCCGGGACAGCTCAATCAGCCCCAGCATTTT,CASSPTPGQLNQPQHF
TRBD2,once,TRBJ2-1,TRBV3-1/TRBV3-2,TGTGCCAGCAGCAGGCGGGAGGGTTGGAATGAGCAGTTCTTC,CASSRREGWNEQFF
.,.,TRBJ2-6,TRBV5-1,TGCGCCAGCAGCTTGGACGGCTCTGGGGCCAACGTCCTGACTTTC,CASSLDGSGANVLTF
TRBD1,.,TRBJ1-1,TRBV11-1,TGTGCCAGCAGCGTACGACAGGGCTTTTTTGAAGCTTTCTTT,CASSVRQGFFEAFF
.,.,TRBJ2-2,TRBV6-5,TGTGCCAGCAGTTCCACAGGGTTGGGAACGGAGCTGTTTTTT,CASSSTGLGTELFF
.,.,TRBJ2-7,TRBV28,TGTGCCAGCAGGCGCGGGGGCACCTACGAGCAGTACTTC,CASRRGGTYEQYF
TRBD2,.,TRBJ2-1,TRBV30,TGTGCCTGGAGTGTACTAGAGCGGGGAATGCAGTTCTTC,CAWSVLERGMQFF
.,once,TRBJ1-1,TRBV12-3/TRBV12-4,TGTGCCAGCAGCTCGAGAACTGAAGCTTTCTTT,CASSSRTEAFF
TRBD2,.,TRBJ2-1,TRBV11-3,TGTGCCAGCAGCTCAGACGGGACTAGCGGGAGTGGAAATGAGCAGTTCTTC,CASSSDGTSGSGNEQFF
TRBD1,.,TRBJ1-2,TRBV5-1,TGCGCCAGCAGCTCGGGACAGAACTATGGCTACACCTTC,CASSSGQNYGYTF
.,.,TRBJ2-2,TRBV2,TGTGCCAGCAGTGTAGGTTGGGGAGGCACCGGGGAGCTGTTTTTT,CASSVGWGGTGELFF
.,.,TRBJ1-5,TRBV2,TGTGCCAGTCTAGGGGAGGTTGCTCAGCCCCAGCATTTT,CASLGEVAQPQHF
.,.,TRBJ1-5,TRBV12-3/TRBV12-4,TGTGCCAGCAGTTTGCAGGCCGGTCAGCCCCAGCATTTT,CASSLQAGQPQHF
.,.,TRBJ2-7,TRBV18,TGTGCCAGCTCACCGAGAGGGAAAACCTACGAGCAGTACTTC,CASSPRGKTYEQYF
.,.,TRBJ1-2,TRBV4-1,TGCGCCAGCAGCCAAGTACAGGGTACTAACTATGGCTACACCTTC,CASSQVQGTNYGYTF
.,.,TRBJ2-5,TRBV19,TGTGCCAGTAGTATCAGTGTTCTGGGGCGAGAGACCCAGTACTTC,CASSISVLGRETQYF
TRBD1,.,TRBJ1-6,TRBV12-5,TGTGCTAGTGTCCAACAGGGGGTCAGCGGTTCACCCCTCCACTTT,CASVQQGVSGSPLHF
TRBD1,few,TRBJ1-2,TRBV5-1,TGCGCCAGCAGCTTGGGGGACAGGACCTATGGCTACACCTTC,CASSLGDRTYGYTF
TRBD1,.,TRBJ1-5,TRBV5-1,TGCGCCAGCAGCGCTGGGACAGGGGAACAGCCCCAGCATTTT,CASSAGTGEQPQHF
TRBD1,.,TRBJ2-1,TRBV6-2/TRBV6-3,TGTGCCAGCAGTTCGACGGGACAGGGCCTCCGCAATGAGCAGTTCTTC,CASSSTGQGLRNEQFF
.,.,TRBJ1-4,TRBV4-1,TGCGCCAGCAGCGAATTGTGGGGGGTAGTTAACGAAAAACTGTTTTTT,CASSELWGVVNEKLFF
.,.,TRBJ1-1,TRBV6-5,TGTGCCAGCACACGAACAGGGTTGAACACTGAAGCTTTCTTT,CASTRTGLNTEAFF
.,.,TRBJ1-5,TRBV5-6,TGTGCCAGCAGCTTGGCGGGGAACAATCAGCCCCAGCATTTT,CASSLAGNNQPQHF
.,.,TRBJ2-2,TRBV12-3/TRBV12-4,TGTGCCAGCAGTTTACGGGGAACCGGGGAGCTGTTTTTT,CASSLRGTGELFF
.,.,TRBJ2-1,TRBV19,TGTGCCAGTAGTATAGGGACTACACTACCCTTAGGTGAGCAGTTCTTC,CASSIGTTLPLGEQFF
.,.,TRBJ2-7,TRBV5-1,TGCGCCAGCAGCCCCGACAACTACGAGCAGTACTTC,CASSPDNYEQYF
.,few,TRBJ1-1,TRBV5-1,TGCGCCAGCAGCTTGGGCGGATCGGGTCGGAACACTGAAGCTTTCTTT,CASSLGGSGRNTEAFF
.,.,TRBJ1-5,TRBV7-9,TGTGCCAGCAGCGCTACAGGGATTCGTGGCAATCAGCCCCAGCATTTT,CASSATGIRGNQPQHF
.,.,TRBJ1-2,TRBV20-1,TGCAGTGCTAGTAGGAGTCGGGGCTACACCTTC,CSASRSRGYTF
.,.,TRBJ2-5,TRBV6-2/TRBV6-3,TGTGCCAGCAGTTACACGGGCCTGGGGGGAGAGACCCAGTACTTC,CASSYTGLGGETQYF
TRBD1,.,TRBJ2-7,TRBV30,TGTGCCTGGAGTGTAAAGGACAGGGGGCCACGGGAGCAGTACTTC,CAWSVKDRGPREQYF
TRBD1,few,TRBJ1-1,TRBV5-1,TGCGCCAGCAGCTTGATGGCAGGGGGGAACACTGAAGCTTTCTTT,CASSLMAGGNTEAFF
.,.,TRBJ2-3,TRBV6-4,TGTGCCAGCAGTGACTCGAATTTAGCGACGGATACGCAGTATTTT,CASSDSNLATDTQYF
TRBD1,.,TRBJ2-6,TRBV11-1,TGTGCCAGCAGCTCCGGACAGGGGGCCGGGGCCAACGTCCTGACTTTC,CASSSGQGAGANVLTF
TRBD1,.,TRBJ2-1,TRBV5-1,TGCGCCAGCAGACGATTACCCCGGGACAGATCATACAATGAGCAGTTCTTC,CASRRLPRDRSYNEQFF
TRBD2,.,TRBJ2-3,TRBV7-6,TGTGCCAGCAGCAGAACTAGCGGGGGGGAGGAAGATACGCAGTATTTT,CASSRTSGGEEDTQYF
TRBD2,.,TRBJ2-1,TRBV24-1,TGTGCCACCAGTGATCCCTCTAGCGGGAGGGAAAATGAGCAGTTCTTC,CATSDPSSGRENEQFF
TRBD1,.,TRBJ2-2,TRBV11-2,TGTGCCAGCAGCTTATCGCCTCTTCAGGGGGCGAGCGGGGAGCTGTTTTTT,CASSLSPLQGASGELFF
.,.,TRBJ2-1,TRBV28,TGTGCCAGCAGCGACAGGTTCGGTGAGCAGTTCTTC,CASSDRFGEQFF
TRBD2,.,TRBJ2-7,TRBV28,TGTGCCAGCAGTCCTCCGGGACTAGCGGGTGGCGAGCAGTACTTC,CASSPPGLAGGEQYF
.,.,TRBJ2-7,TRBV7-6,TGTGCCAGCAGCCCGAGTGGGAGCTCCTACGAGCAGTACTTC,CASSPSGSSYEQYF
TRBD1,.,TRBJ1-1,TRBV5-1,TGCGCCAGCAGCTTGGATGGACAGGGTGGATTCGATTTCTTT,CASSLDGQGGFDFF
.,.,TRBJ1-6,TRBV11-2,TGTGCCAGCAGCTTGCAGGGCGCCTATAATTCACCCCTCCACTTT,CASSLQGAYNSPLHF
.,few,TRBJ1-5,TRBV30,TGTGCCGGAGGGGAGCCCAATCAGCCCCAGCATTTT,CAGGEPNQPQHF
TRBD1,.,TRBJ1-4,TRBV5-1,TGCGCCAGCAGCCCCGGAGACAGGGATAATGAAAAACTGTTTTTT,CASSPGDRDNEKLFF
TRBD2,.,TRBJ2-7,TRBV6-2/TRBV6-3,TGTGCCAGCAGTTTCCGGGCGGGGGGGCCCCTCAACGAGCAGTACTTC,CASSFRAGGPLNEQYF